This T cell receptor (beta chain) was documented in a study of T cell responses to AZD1222 COVID-19 vaccine. Study observations and caveats: Among vaccine-associated CD4 TCRs, coverage spanned spike, with dominance at 160-218 and 743-854. Donors were chiefly white British, with a greater number of females, and clonal diversity was perhaps underestimated.

Trimming removed 3 bases from V and 7 bases from J, with 3 bases in between. This CDR3 is built from 10 residues. CDR1 is SNHLY, CDR2 FYNNEI, per germline. TCRdb keeps only in-frame clones here, not all; method: immunoSEQ multiplex PCR. The repertoire holds about 120,000 clones, with around 90% as singletons. On this clone itself: Its antigen is undetermined.

This chain links TRBV2 with TRBJ2-5; D is unclear. The receptor was isolated from an adult in good health. Sequencing was performed on peripheral blood, taken on day 0 of MenACWY control vaccination. CDR3 amino acids: CASSEGTQYF. In DNA form, the CDR3 reads TGTGCCAGCAGTGAGGGGACCCAGTACTTC.